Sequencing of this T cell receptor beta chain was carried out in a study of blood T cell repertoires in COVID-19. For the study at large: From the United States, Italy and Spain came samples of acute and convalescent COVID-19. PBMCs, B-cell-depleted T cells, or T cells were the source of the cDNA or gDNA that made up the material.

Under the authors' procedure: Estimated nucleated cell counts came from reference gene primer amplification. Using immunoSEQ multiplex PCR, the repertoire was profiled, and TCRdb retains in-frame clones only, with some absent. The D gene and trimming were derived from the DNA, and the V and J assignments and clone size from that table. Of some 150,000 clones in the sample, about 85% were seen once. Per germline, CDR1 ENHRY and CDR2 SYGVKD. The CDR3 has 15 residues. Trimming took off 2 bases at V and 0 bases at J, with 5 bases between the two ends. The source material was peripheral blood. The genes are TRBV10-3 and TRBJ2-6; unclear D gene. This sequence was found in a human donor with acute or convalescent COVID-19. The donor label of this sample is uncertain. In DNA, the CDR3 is TGTGCCATCAGTGAGGGCCGCTCTGGGGCCAACGTCCTGACTTTC. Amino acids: CAISEGRSGANVLTF.